This T cell receptor (beta chain) was profiled in a study of blood T cell repertoires in COVID-19. V was cut by 7 bases and J by 0 bases, with 10 bases left in between. This CDR3 is 13 amino acids long. CDR1 is GTSNPN and CDR2 is SVGIG in the germline V gene (reference sequence). Study processing details: Cell counts per sample came from amplifying reference gene primers. The method was immunoSEQ multiplex PCR; TCRdb's version includes in-frame clones alone and lacks a portion of them. V, J and clone size were drawn from that table, and D and trimming were deduced from the DNA. The sample holds about 220,000 clones; around 82% are singletons and the top ten take about 3.6%.

This TCR came from a woman at least 80 years old with acute or convalescent COVID-19. This chain joins TRBV30 and TRBJ1-3; D unresolved. The sample comprised peripheral blood. CDR3 amino acids: CASPEGSGNTIYF. CDR3 in DNA: TGTGCCTCTCCCGAGGGCTCTGGAAACACCATATATTTT.